The T cell receptor beta chain described here comes from a study of molecular identifiers for immune sequencing clone quantification. General study points: Jurkat TCR RNA from one cell was spiked into approximately 1 million naive cells, and it was reportedly detectable there.

The CDR3 has 10 residues. Using 10%, 30% or 50% RNA, naive CD8 libraries were derived from approximately 20,000 to 1,000,000 sorted cells. For naive CD8 T cells, sorting used the CD8+CD4-CCR7+CD45RA+ phenotype. TCRdb fed the PCR reads into MiXCR, producing one record per CDR3 protein. The repertoire includes about 640,000 distinct CDR3 sequences, just under 20% of them detected once, and 0.75% to 0.95% sits in the top ten. This clonotype occurred many times. Its matching antigen is unknown. The sample consisted of naive CD8+ T cells from blood, with Jurkat cell RNA spiked in. Specified subset: FACS-sorted CD8+CD4-CCR7+CD45RA+ naive T cells. The J gene is TRBJ2-2, the V gene TRBV21-1; TRBD1, the table's D call, lacks a check against the DNA. TRBV21-1 corresponds to a pseudogene. This receptor was identified in a human donor in good health. Some libraries in this study had Jurkat cell RNA spiked in. The CDR3 loop is CASSTCGRDF. DNA for the CDR3: TGTGCCAGCAGCACGTGTGGGCGCGATTTT.